This T cell receptor beta chain was documented in a study of tumor-infiltrating lymphocytes in primary liver carcinoma (dated by TCRdb to 2016 to 2017). In the study overall: Of the five patients, three men and two women aged 30 to 69 years, four had hepatocellular carcinoma and one had combined HCC and intrahepatic cholangiocarcinoma. The tumors of the five patients were staged as T1-T3 N0M0, with maximum diameters ranging from 4.2 to 10 cm. Technical replicate repertoires showed high reproducibility, with mean shared-clone rates roughly 0.87 and correlation coefficients above 0.98. For each liver tumor, the study sampled five regions along with adjacent normal tissue and blood, and applied TCRbeta repertoire sequencing, expression microarrays and whole-exome sequencing. A total of approximately 35 specimens from 5 patients, comprising approximately 25 tumor regions, 5 adjacent noncancerous liver tissues and 5 peripheral blood samples, were covered by TCRbeta repertoire sequencing. Roughly 3.5 to 7.5 million productive TCRbeta reads were obtained per sample, and no significant difference in read depth was found between tissue types.

Total RNA and DNA were co-extracted from approximately 20-30 mg of bulk tissue with the AllPrep DNA/RNA mini kit, without cell sorting. Surgical resection was performed in China between late 2015 and 2016 on about 5 patients with histopathologically diagnosed primary liver carcinoma. Patients had chronic HBV infection and were treatment-naive at sampling. Each fresh piece of tumor and adjacent tissue was cut in two, with one half stored in RNAlater at -80 degrees C and the other half sent for histology. On the study overall, not on this receptor specifically: A significantly larger repertoire fraction was made up by the top 250 clones in tumors than in blood (p = 0.039). Bulk unsorted samples precluded comparing CD4+ and CD8+ T cell repertoires. Repertoire overlap was higher between tumor regions (mean roughly 35%) than tumor-adjacent (approximately 17%) or tumor-blood (approximately 14%) pairs, consistent with antigen-driven expansion. Because sequencing covered only the TCR beta chain and unpaired alpha chains were not captured, true repertoire diversity is likely underestimated. Only 4 to 6 patients were included in the study, and the authors note that the findings should be validated in a larger study.

Counted from cysteine to phenylalanine, this CDR3 has 16 amino acids. The retained sequence is limited to the CDR3, 48 bases, with the frame set at the first base. The trim is 5 bases for V and 3 bases for J, with a gap of 16 bases between the germline ends. The germline V gene provides CDR1 MDHEN and CDR2 SYDVKM. A constant-region primer and ProtoScript II reverse transcriptase were used to reverse-transcribe TCRbeta-specific cDNA from about 530 ng total RNA. The TCRbeta libraries were prepared through three rounds of nested multiplex PCR following a slightly modified ARM-PCR procedure. The first two PCR rounds used multiplex TRBV1-TRBV30 forward primers with a Cbeta reverse primer, each for approximately 11 cycles. Sample barcodes and Illumina adapters were added in a final 25-cycle PCR using Deep VentR polymerase. Before sequencing, amplicons of 200-500 bp were gel-purified using a QIAquick gel extraction kit. The TCRbeta amplicons were sequenced with 250-bp paired-end reads on an Illumina HiSeq 2500. In the paper's pipeline: Trimmomatic v0.33 was used to quality-trim the reads, and FLASH v1.2.11 was used to merge paired reads so that full CDR3 sequences could be recovered. V, D and J germline segments were assigned to the rearranged TCRbeta sequences by MiGEC v1.2.1b. Clonotype statistics and Shannon-Wiener diversity indices were computed with VDJtools v1.0.0. To reduce sampling bias, subsequent analyses other than the diversity analysis used only the 250 most abundant clonotypes in each sample. Through fastp at Q25 and MiXCR, TCRdb rebuilt clones from the public reads, retaining in-frame beta chains. Every distinct CDR3 protein forms one entry, paired with its most common genes and DNA. The authors' filters were not applied to this entry. The sample profile shows around 80,000 distinct CDR3 sequences; 69% of them were found once. The top ten constitute approximately 26% of the sample.

This clonotype was observed many times. No cognate antigen has been identified for it. No base qualities exist here, and no much larger clone lies one base off it. This receptor was obtained from a man in his forties with primary liver carcinoma and hepatitis B virus infection. The sample was tumor-adjacent normal liver tissue. The chain is made from TRBV28 and TRBJ2-2; TRBD2 is perhaps the D gene, given 6 matching bases. The CDR3 is CASSLNKGLYTGELFF. At the DNA level, the sequence is TGTGCCAGCAGTCTTAATAAGGGACTCTACACCGGGGAGCTGTTTTTT.